What follows describes a single TCR beta chain. Its matching antigen is unknown. This sample was taken from a study of vaccination effects on CD4 cells after COVID-19. Some clones are missing from TCRdb's copy, which holds only in-frame ones; the method was immunoSEQ multiplex PCR. The profile shows fewer than 25,000 clones, approximately 70% of them singletons. Trimming removed 7 bases at V and 7 bases at J, with 14 bases between. Germline V gene lookup returns CDR1 MNHNY and CDR2 SVGAGI (reference sequence). The CDR3 runs to 13 residues. Within the ViraFEST assay, antigen-specific CD4+ T cells underwent expansion with viral peptide pools prior to sequencing. It was after nine to ten days of culture that CD4+ T cells were isolated. Among the vaccine recipients, none had a prior SARS-CoV-2 infection, and nucleocapsid antibodies were negative.

This chain connects TRBV6-6 to TRBJ2-1; D possibly matches TRBD1 or TRBD2 (5 bases each). The receptor was derived from a human donor who received a COVID-19 vaccine. The specimen comprised CD4+ T cells from PBMCs cultured with HCoV-OC43 spike peptides, sampled before COVID-19 vaccination. Specified subset: HCoV-OC43 spike overlapping peptide pool stimulation. CDR3 in amino acids: CASKGVSGNEQFF. Here the CDR3 DNA reads TGTGCCAGCAAAGGGGTATCGGGGAATGAGCAGTTCTTC.